The 14 T cell receptor beta chains listed next were all sequenced from one sample in a study of persistence of HIV-infected CD4 T cells. Cells were stimulated with CMV-infected fibroblast lysates at 10 ug/mL. CD40L/CD69 double-negative CD45RO-high memory CD4+ T cells were collected. Their antigen targets remain unknown. The libraries were made with immunoSEQ version 4 in survey mode. The data were produced by immunoSEQ multiplex PCR, yet TCRdb's version contains in-frame clones alone and is incomplete. The profile shows fewer than 40,000 clones, roughly 82% of them singletons. Sequences were derived from CD4+ T cells sorted from PBMCs after approximately 19-hour stimulation, sampled from a patient who received antiretroviral therapy. Receptors were obtained from an adult woman with HIV who was CMV-seropositive.

The rearrangement uses TRBV18 and TRBJ2-7; D is unclear. The length of the CDR3 is 13 residues. V lost 2 bases, J lost 1 base, and 6 bases lay in between. Germline CDR1 KGHSH, CDR2 LQKENI. As DNA, the CDR3 is TGTGCCAGCTCACCAGCACAGTCCTACGAGCAGTACTTC. This gives the protein CASSPAQSYEQYF.

This chain joins TRBV28 and TRBJ2-1; a weak D match, TRBD1 (6 bases). The V gene lost 6 bases and the J gene lost 4 bases, with 16 bases spanning the gap. This CDR3 comprises 15 residues. Germline CDR1 is MDHEN and CDR2 is SYDVKM. The DNA for the CDR3 is TGTGCCAGCAGACAACAGGGCCCGGGGTACAATGAGCAGTTCTTC. This sequence encodes CASRQQGPGYNEQFF.

This chain links TRBV5-1 with TRBJ2-7; TRBD1 matches 8 bases. The CDR3 sequence is 16 residues long. The germline V gene has CDR1 SGHRS and CDR2 YFSETQ. V lost 4 bases and J lost 0; bases outside the gene matches: 9. The CDR3 is CASSGGQGPSSYEQYF. CDR3 coding DNA: TGCGCCAGCAGCGGAGGACAGGGCCCCAGCTCCTACGAGCAGTACTTC.

This chain joins TRBV9 and TRBJ2-2; possible D gene TRBD2, 5 bases. Trimming took 0 bases from V and 4 from J, leaving 13 bases between them. Germline V lookup: CDR1 SGDLS, CDR2 YYNGEE. This CDR3 spans 16 amino acids. The CDR3 nucleotides read TGTGCCAGCAGCGTAGTAGGCTCCGCGGGCACCGGGGAGCTGTTTTTT. Translation gives CASSVVGSAGTGELFF.

This chain joins TRBV6-2 or TRBV6-3 and TRBJ1-2; D is perhaps TRBD1 (6 bases). CDR1 MNHEY and CDR2 SVGEGT come from the germline V gene. V was clipped by 0 bases and J by 6 bases, with 11 bases between them. The CDR3 consists of 14 residues. DNA for the CDR3: TGTGCCAGCAGTTACTCGGGACAACCCAATGGCTACACCTTC. This encodes CASSYSGQPNGYTF.

The chain recombines TRBV7-8 with TRBJ2-5; TRBD1 agrees at 9 bases. The junction had 10 bases not matched to a gene; V was cut back by 6 bases and J by 5 bases. Germline V lookup: CDR1 SGHVS, CDR2 FQNEAQ. CDR3 size: 15 residues. The CDR3 here is CASRQQGAREETQYF. For the CDR3, the DNA is TGTGCCAGCAGACAACAGGGGGCGCGTGAGGAGACCCAGTACTTC.

The V gene is TRBV9, the J gene TRBJ1-2; possible D gene TRBD1, 5 bases. The germline V and J ends were trimmed by 4 bases and 2 bases, with 9 bases remaining between them. Germline-derived CDR1 and CDR2 are SGDLS and YYNGEE. The CDR3 contains 13 residues. Written as DNA, the CDR3 is TGTGCCAGCAGCCCAGACAGAAACTATGGCTACACCTTC. The encoded protein is CASSPDRNYGYTF.

This clone was seen more than once but under ten times. Here the CDR3 reads CASSSNYEQYF. The CDR3, as DNA: TGTGCCAGCAGCTCCAACTACGAGCAGTACTTC. The J gene is TRBJ2-7, the V gene TRBV5-4; D not certain. CDR1 SGHNT and CDR2 YYREEE come from the germline V gene (reference sequence). The CDR3 extends over 11 amino acids. The V end was cut by 3 bases, the J end by 3 bases, with 4 bases between.

The chain uses TRBV3-1 (or the pseudogene TRBV3-2) and TRBJ2-3, with D tentatively TRBD1 (7 bases). The germline V gene has CDR1 LGHDT and CDR2 YNNKEL (reference sequence). The CDR3 runs 15 residues. The V gene lost 1 base and the J gene lost 2 bases, with 10 bases spanning the gap. The CDR3 loop reads CASSQGGTATDTQYF. For the CDR3, the DNA is TGTGCCAGCAGCCAAGGCGGGACAGCCACAGATACGCAGTATTTT.

The chain recombines TRBV10-2 with TRBJ1-2, with TRBD1 as a possible D gene (5 bases). Trimming pared 7 bases from V and 8 bases from J, leaving 14 bases between. Germline lookup yields CDR1 WSHSY and CDR2 SAAADI. CDR3 length equals 12 residues. Here the CDR3 reads CASTAGHGGYTF. Written as DNA, the CDR3 is TGCGCCAGCACCGCCGGACACGGCGGCTACACCTTC.

The chain carries TRBV6-1 and TRBJ1-2; TRBD1 is a possible D gene (6 bases). Per the germline V gene, CDR1 is MNHNS and CDR2 is SASEGT. V gave up 4 bases and J gave up 4 bases, with 19 bases separating them. This CDR3 region has 16 residues. CDR3 residues: CASSATQGWVGYGYTF. CDR3 coding DNA: TGTGCCAGCAGTGCCACACAGGGATGGGTAGGCTATGGCTACACCTTC.

V usage is TRBV24-1 and J usage is TRBJ1-2; 8 bases match TRBD1. The germline CDR1 and CDR2 sequences are KGHDR and SFDVKD. The CDR3 extends over 14 amino acids. Trimming removed 5 bases from V and 5 bases from J; junction bases left unmatched: 6. The CDR3 here is CATSGHRGEYGYTF. In nucleotides, the CDR3 is TGTGCCACCAGTGGCCACAGGGGGGAGTATGGCTACACCTTC.

The rearrangement joins TRBV29-1 to TRBJ1-2; D remains ambiguous. Deletions cut 0 bases from V and 8 bases from J, with 13 bases between. The CDR3 length is 13 residues. Germline V gives CDR1 SQVTM, CDR2 ANQGSEA. CDR3 DNA sequence: TGCAGCGTTGAAGATCTCTACGCGGGAGGCTACACCTTC. Its translation: CSVEDLYAGGYTF.

The CDR3 is CATSDGDRGFYGYTF. CDR3 sequence (DNA): TGTGCCACCAGTGATGGGGACAGGGGCTTCTATGGCTACACCTTC. The genes are TRBV24-1 and TRBJ1-2, with TRBD1 identical over 10 bases. The V gene end was trimmed by 3 bases and the J gene end by 4 bases; junction bases not matched to a gene: 4. CDR1 KGHDR and CDR2 SFDVKD come from the germline V gene. CDR3 length: 15 amino acids.